This entry describes one TCR beta chain. Its matching antigen is unknown. This entry belongs to a study of cytomegalovirus exposure and HLA in healthy donors. Amplification used 60 Vbeta primers and 13 Jbeta primers. TCRdb's table, derived via immunoSEQ multiplex PCR, lists solely in-frame clones and lacks some. The profile shows 150,000 to 200,000 clones, approximately 80% of them singletons. The study's findings and limits: Later, TCR association rates were found to vary by HLA locus, highest for DRB1 and lowest for HLA-C.

The V end was cut by 1 base, the J end by 5 bases, with 11 bases between. The CDR3 runs to 14 residues. Germline loops: CDR1 LNHNV, CDR2 YYDKDF (reference sequence). The V gene is TRBV15, the J gene TRBJ1-2; the D gene is possibly TRBD1 (5 bases). The TCR sequence derives from a girl between 5 and 17 years old in good health and CMV-seropositive. Material: PBMCs. The CDR3 region is CATSRGGGAYGYTF. The CDR3 bases are TGTGCCACCAGCAGAGGTGGTGGGGCATATGGCTACACCTTC.